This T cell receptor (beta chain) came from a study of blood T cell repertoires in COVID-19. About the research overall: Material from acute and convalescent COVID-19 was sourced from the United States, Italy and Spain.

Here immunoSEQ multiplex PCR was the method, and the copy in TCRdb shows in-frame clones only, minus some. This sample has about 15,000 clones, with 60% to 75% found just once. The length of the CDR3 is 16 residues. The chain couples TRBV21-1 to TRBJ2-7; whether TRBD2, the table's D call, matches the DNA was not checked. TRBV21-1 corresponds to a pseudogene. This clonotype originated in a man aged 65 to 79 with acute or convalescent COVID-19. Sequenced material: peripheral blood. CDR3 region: CASSPCVAGVWYEQYF. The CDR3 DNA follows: TGTGCCAGCAGCCCATGCGTAGCGGGAGTGTGGTACGAGCAGTACTTC.